These 9 T cell receptor beta chains originate from one sample sequenced in a study of T cell responses to AZD1222 COVID-19 vaccine. Using immunoSEQ multiplex PCR, the repertoire was profiled, and TCRdb retains in-frame clones only, with some absent. The sample contains about 86,000 clones, 90% of which appear only once. The sample in question was peripheral blood, obtained on day 0 of AZD1222 vaccination. The receptors shown here come from an adult in good health.

The chain has TRBV27 and TRBJ2-2; a weak D match, TRBD2 (6 bases). V was pared by 7 bases and J by 5 bases, with 14 bases between. Germline V gives CDR1 MNHEY, CDR2 SMNVEV (reference sequence). This CDR3 region has 14 residues. Written as DNA, the CDR3 is TGTGCCAGCACTTGGGGGGTTCGAACCGGGGAGCTGTTTTTT. Translated: CASTWGVRTGELFF.

V gene TRBV6-1 combines with J gene TRBJ1-5, with D hard to call. CDR1 and CDR2 (germline): MNHNS, SASEGT. The CDR3 has 15 amino acids. The V and J ends lost 1 base and 3 bases respectively, with 10 bases between them. The CDR3 here is CASSEVTGANQPQHF. CDR3 nucleotide sequence: TGTGCCAGCAGTGAAGTGACGGGAGCCAATCAGCCCCAGCATTTT.

The chain combines TRBV2 with TRBJ1-4; D unclear. The CDR3 spans 12 residues. Germline V gene lookup returns CDR1 SNHLY and CDR2 FYNNEI. The germline V and J ends were trimmed by 2 bases and 11 bases, with 9 bases remaining between them. The chain's CDR3 is CASSESVIKLFF. In nucleotides, the CDR3 is TGTGCCAGCAGTGAATCGGTAATTAAACTGTTTTTT.

The chain links TRBV18 to TRBJ2-1, with 10 bases fitting TRBD2. CDR3 length: 16 amino acids. CDR1 and CDR2 from the germline V gene are KGHSH and LQKENI. V was clipped by 2 bases and J by 9 bases; unmatched bases: 10. DNA of the CDR3: TGTGCCAGCTCACCAGGGGGACCTAGCGGGAGAGGTGAGCAGTTCTTC. Translating it yields CASSPGGPSGRGEQFF.

The chain carries TRBV5-5 and TRBJ1-1, with TRBD1 identical over 8 bases. This CDR3 is built from 16 residues. V lost 4 bases to trimming and J lost 6 bases; unmatched junction nucleotides: 14. CDR1 is SGHKS, CDR2 YYEKEE, per germline (reference sequence). CDR3 nucleotide sequence: TGTGCCAGCAGCCCCGAATGGACAGGGAGTTCCTCTGAAGCTTTCTTT. Amino acids: CASSPEWTGSSSEAFF.

The genes are TRBV3-1 (or the pseudogene TRBV3-2) and TRBJ1-5, with no clear D. The CDR3 consists of 14 residues. The germline V gene has CDR1 LGHDT and CDR2 YNNKEL (reference sequence). V shed 1 base and J shed 0 bases, with 4 bases lying between them. The CDR3 here is CASSQAYSNQPQHF. The CDR3 DNA reads as TGTGCCAGCAGCCAAGCTTATAGCAATCAGCCCCAGCATTTT.

This clone was counted between two and nine times. The chain carries TRBV13 and TRBJ2-7, with 9 positions matching TRBD1. The CDR3 contains 13 residues. J gave up 6 bases and V 11 bases, and 11 bases lay outside the gene matches. Germline assignment: CDR1 PRHDT and CDR2 FYEKMQ (reference sequence). The CDR3 sequence: CACPRDRESEQYF. CDR3 bases: TGTGCCTGCCCGAGGGACAGGGAGAGCGAGCAGTACTTC.

This CDR3 reads CASSPTTNTGELFF. In nucleotides, the CDR3 is TGCGCCAGCAGCCCCACGACGAACACCGGGGAGCTGTTTTTT. The chain links TRBV5-1 to TRBJ2-2, with D unresolved. Germline assignment: CDR1 SGHRS and CDR2 YFSETQ. This CDR3 spans 14 amino acids. Trimming removed 4 bases from V and 0 bases from J, with 7 bases in between.

The V gene is TRBV3-1 (or the pseudogene TRBV3-2), the J gene TRBJ1-2; a weak D match, TRBD1 (6 bases). The CDR3 contains 14 residues. V was cut by 0 bases and J by 3 bases, with 8 bases left in between. Per germline, CDR1 LGHDT and CDR2 YNNKEL (reference sequence). The DNA of the CDR3 is TGTGCCAGCAGCCAAGACTGGGGGCACTATGGCTACACCTTC. This gives the protein CASSQDWGHYGYTF.